This T cell receptor beta chain was obtained from a study of blood T cell repertoires in COVID-19 (dated by TCRdb to about 2020). Study-level background: Samples from collaborators originated in the United States, Italy and Spain and spanned both the acute and convalescent phases of COVID-19. The material from the prospective study consisted of cDNA or gDNA derived from T cells, B-cell-depleted T cells, or PBMCs. Subjects who had been exposed to COVID-19, were actively infected with it, or had recovered from it provided the deeply sampled blood TCRbeta repertoires that made up the dataset. The repertoires were released in a freely available public database intended as a resource for research on the immune response to SARS-CoV-2. Samples were obtained from the ongoing ImmuneRACE study (first 160 participants) and from over 1,000 subjects provided by 6 global collaborators. Sample metadata almost always included a de-identified subject ID, COVID-19 status, age in years and sex. HLA class I and class II types, where available, came from metadata supplied by the sample provider rather than from assay-based typing. Overall study results and their limits: The quantity of clinical and demographic metadata differed by source and by participant and was supplied without curation.

TCRbeta CDR3 regions were amplified from genomic DNA by means of the immunoSEQ Assay, a bias-controlled multiplex PCR. From the authors' description of their analysis: The number of nucleated cells in each sample was estimated by amplification of reference gene primers within the assay. To quantify the absolute abundance of each unique TCRbeta CDR3 rearrangement, sequence reads were collapsed and filtered. For each sample, productive Simpson clonality was calculated as the square root of Simpson's diversity index across productive rearrangements. TCRdb's version of the immuneACCESS table is confined to in-frame rearrangements and falls short of the full clone set. An unresolved V gene accounts for under half of the shortfall where checked; the remainder is of unknown origin. D and trimming come from the DNA, and the V and J calls and clone size come from that table. Recorded for this sample are around 390,000 clones; 87% of them occurred a single time. 10% of the sample belongs to the ten largest clones.

In the case of this clone: This clone's antigen is unknown. Base qualities are not provided; no much larger clone lies one nucleotide away.

Enrolling through a virtual design, the prospective study's participants ranged in age from roughly 18 to 100 years and lived across some 23 United States geographic areas. To assign participants to cohorts, the prospective study relied on clinical history that participants themselves reported in a screening survey and a study questionnaire. Recovered participants in ImmuneRACE Cohort 3 were defined as having two consecutive negative NP/OP PCR tests, clearance from a healthcare professional, or resolution of symptoms. In the prospective study, mobile phlebotomists collected whole blood, serum and a nasopharyngeal or oropharyngeal swab from each participant. Over a roughly two-month period, participants in the prospective study had the option of providing additional blood draws and questionnaires. Before DNA extraction, blood samples from the prospective study were shipped at room temperature or frozen.

The CDR3 covers 16 residues, taking in both the cysteine and the phenylalanine. The retained sequence is limited to the CDR3, 48 bases, with the frame set at the first base. V is trimmed back by 5 bases and J by 0 bases, and the junction contains 8 bases that no gene match accounts for. The germline V gene specifies LGHNA as CDR1 and YSLEER as CDR2. The rearrangement combines TRBV4-3 with TRBJ1-2, and 8 junctional nucleotides match TRBD1. The sample consisted of PBMCs or T cells enriched from blood (not recorded which). The TCR originated in a woman aged 50 to 65 who had recovered from COVID-19. The DNA sequence is TGCGCCAGCAGCGCTTATCCAGGGGGCTCTAACTATGGCTACACCTTC. It is translated as CASSAYPGGSNYGYTF.